These 10 T cell receptor beta chains originate from one sample sequenced in a study of T-cell reconstitution after alpha-beta-depleted transplantation in children. Unique molecular identifiers were incorporated when the TCRbeta library was constructed. TCRdb recomputed calls from the PCR reads with MiXCR, one row per CDR3 protein. The sample shows around 380,000 distinct CDR3 sequences, 11% of them seen only once. The specimen comprised PBMCs from the stem cell graft donor, sampled from the stem cell graft. All receptors come from a human donor who donated a stem cell graft to a child with acute myeloid leukemia.

This clonotype was seen a handful of times. This chain uses TRBV5-1 with TRBJ2-3, with 7 bases identical to TRBD1. The CDR3 extends over 14 amino acids. J lost 3 bases, V lost 1 base, and 2 bases had no gene match. CDR1 and CDR2 (germline): SGHRS, YFSETQ. The CDR3 region is CASSLFRGTDTQYF. As DNA, the CDR3 is TGCGCCAGCAGCTTGTTCAGGGGGACAGATACGCAGTATTTT.

The table lists this clonotype with a count of one. The chain combines TRBV18 with TRBJ2-7, with 7 bases fitting TRBD2. Germline lookup yields CDR1 KGHSH and CDR2 LQKENI. This CDR3 contains 15 residues. V lost 3 bases to trimming and J lost 2 bases; unmatched junction nucleotides: 7. CDR3 DNA sequence: TGTGCCAGCTCACCCCGGGGAGGGACGCCCTACGAGCAGTACTTC. This gives the protein CASSPRGGTPYEQYF. The whole variable domain, remainder taken from reference TRBV18 and TRBJ2-7, is NAGVMQNPRHLVRRRGQEARLRCSPMKGHSHVYWYRQLPEEGLKFMVYLQKENIIDESGMPKERFSAEFPKEGPSILRIQQVVRGDSAAYFCASSPRGGTPYEQYFGPGTRLTVT.

V is TRBV15 and J is TRBJ2-7, with 10 bases that match TRBD2. Germline CDR1 reads LNHNV; CDR2 reads YYDKDF (reference sequence). This CDR3 contains 16 residues. After removal of 0 bases from V and 7 bases from J, the junction contained 9 bases not matched to a gene. The CDR3 loop reads CATSRDRDSGRREQYF. CDR3 DNA sequence: TGTGCCACCAGCAGAGATCGGGATAGCGGGAGGCGGGAGCAGTACTTC.

Only a few counts were recorded for this clonotype. At one end the junction does not follow the germline gene, possibly because of a read error. The chain uses TRBV20-1 and TRBJ2-3; tentative D call: TRBD2 (6 bases). Germline V gene sequence: CDR1 DFQATT, CDR2 SNEGSKA (reference sequence). The CDR3 extends over 14 amino acids. CDR3 sequence: CSAREGTGTNTQYF. DNA for the CDR3: TGCAGTGCTAGGGAGGGTACCGGCACAAATACGCAGTATTTT.

This clonotype was observed at least ten times. CDR3 sequence (DNA): TGTGCCAGCACTCAACGGCAGGGGTCGATGGAAAAACTGTTTTTT. Its translation is CASTQRQGSMEKLFF. This chain joins TRBV5-5 and TRBJ1-4, with D perhaps TRBD1 (6 bases). Germline V gene data show CDR1 as SGHKS and CDR2 as YYEKEE (reference sequence). This CDR3 contains 15 residues. The germline V and J ends were trimmed by 6 bases and 8 bases, with 20 bases remaining between them.

This clonotype was found a few times. CDR3 coding DNA: TGTGCCAGCAGCTTTACAGGGTGGGATACTGAAGCTTTCTTT. This codes for CASSFTGWDTEAFF. The rearrangement uses TRBV11-2 and TRBJ1-1, with D possibly matching TRBD1 (6 bases). This CDR3 region has 14 residues. V was cut by 3 bases and J by 5 bases, with 13 bases left in between. CDR1 and CDR2 (germline): SGHAT, FQNNGV.

The chain recombines TRBV20-1 with TRBJ2-4, with 9 bases lining up with TRBD2. Germline V gives CDR1 DFQATT, CDR2 SNEGSKA (reference sequence). J gave up 8 bases and V 0 bases, and 5 bases lay outside the gene matches. CDR3 size: 14 residues. The CDR3 region is CSARDNQRGDIQYF. CDR3 coding DNA: TGCAGTGCTAGAGATAACCAGCGGGGGGACATTCAGTACTTC.

This clonotype was counted a few times. CDR3 DNA: TGTGCCAGCTCGACGGGAGACGATCAGCCCCAGCATTTT. Protein: CASSTGDDQPQHF. The V gene is TRBV18, the J gene TRBJ1-5; D call uncertain. The CDR3 covers 13 residues. The V gene's germline CDR1 is KGHSH and CDR2 LQKENI. V lost 6 bases and J 5 bases, leaving 11 bases between the germline ends.

In nucleotides, the CDR3 is TGTGCCAGCACCCCCTTCTCGGTCTACAATGAGCAGTTCTTC. Its protein product is CASTPFSVYNEQFF. This chain links TRBV6-1 with TRBJ2-1; D not resolved. CDR1 is MNHNS, CDR2 SASEGT, per germline. The CDR3 totals 14 residues. V dropped 7 bases and J dropped 3 bases, with 13 bases sitting between them.

V and J are TRBV7-1 and TRBJ2-1; possible D gene TRBD1, 7 bases. TRBV7-1 is identified as an open reading frame with a role that is uncertain. The CDR3 runs 13 residues. V was cut by 8 bases and J by 6 bases, with 14 bases left in between. The CDR3 DNA follows: TGTGCCAGCCGTTCAGGGGGGAGCAATGAGCAGTTCTTC. Translating gives CASRSGGSNEQFF.